The 20 T cell receptor beta chains presented below share a single source sample, sequenced in a study of technical replicates of blood from a few donors. Sequenced by immunoSEQ multiplex PCR; TCRdb stores in-frame clones only, minus some. The table has roughly 90,000 clones, under 95% seen once. Sequencing used T cells isolated from PBMCs. The source is a human donor in good health.

J is TRBJ2-7 and V is TRBV4-1, with D perhaps TRBD1 (6 bases). The V gene's germline CDR1 is MGHRA and CDR2 YSYEKL. The CDR3 consists of 14 residues. Trimming cost V 3 bases and J 3 bases, with 12 bases left between them. CDR3 amino acids: CASSQGSGVYEQYF. The CDR3 DNA follows: TGCGCCAGCAGCCAGGGTTCAGGGGTCTACGAGCAGTACTTC.

The chain joins TRBV2 to TRBJ1-5; 9 bases are a match to TRBD1. Per germline, CDR1 SNHLY and CDR2 FYNNEI. The CDR3 is made up of 15 amino acids. V lost 2 bases to trimming and J lost 4 bases; unmatched junction nucleotides: 3. In nucleotides, the CDR3 is TGTGCCAGCAGTGAACAGACAGGGGGAAATCAGCCCCAGCATTTT. The encoded protein is CASSEQTGGNQPQHF.

This clone appeared once. The genes are TRBV11-3 and TRBJ2-1; 7 bases agree with TRBD2. The germline V gene has CDR1 SGHNT and CDR2 YENEEA. The CDR3 is 12 residues long. The V segment lost 0 bases and the J segment 15 bases; nucleotides outside the gene matches: 5. CDR3 sequence reads: CASSLEGGSPFF. In nucleotides, the CDR3 is TGTGCCAGCAGCTTAGAAGGCGGGAGCCCGTTCTTC.

This chain joins TRBV6-5 and TRBJ2-1; 8 bases agree with TRBD2. Trimming at V came to 6 bases and at J to 9 bases, leaving 10 bases not matched to a gene. The CDR3 sequence is 14 residues long. Germline loops: CDR1 MNHEY, CDR2 SVGAGI. This CDR3 is CASSSGTSIFEQFF. DNA of the CDR3: TGTGCCAGCAGCTCCGGGACTAGTATATTTGAGCAGTTCTTC.

The chain is built from TRBV5-4 and TRBJ2-2, with 7 nucleotides matching TRBD1. Germline assignment: CDR1 SGHNT and CDR2 YYREEE (reference sequence). The CDR3 is made up of 16 amino acids. V dropped 0 bases and J dropped 1; count of bases not matched to a gene: 3. The chain's CDR3 is CASSLGQGRNTGELFF. Written as DNA, the CDR3 is TGTGCCAGCAGCTTGGGACAGGGAAGGAACACCGGGGAGCTGTTTTTT. The whole variable domain, filled in from reference TRBV5-4 and TRBJ2-2, reads ETGVTQSPTHLIKTRGQQVTLRCSSQSGHNTVSWYQQALGQGPQFIFQYYREEENGRGNFPPRFSGLQFPNYSSELNVNALELDDSALYLCASSLGQGRNTGELFFGEGSRLTVL.

The chain couples TRBV11-2 to TRBJ1-2, with 8 bases fitting TRBD1. The CDR3 length is 12 residues. Germline CDR1 SGHAT, CDR2 FQNNGV. Germline trimming cut 5 bases from V and 5 bases from J; bases unmatched to any gene: 1. The CDR3 DNA reads as TGTGCCAGCAGCGGACAGGGATATGGCTACACCTTC. The encoded protein is CASSGQGYGYTF.

The V gene is TRBV7-9, the J gene TRBJ2-7; 12 positions agree with TRBD2. The CDR3 totals 19 residues. The V gene's germline CDR1 is SEHNR and CDR2 FQNEAQ (reference sequence). V trimming: 0 bases; J trimming: 3 bases; junction bases outside the gene matches: 12. The CDR3 sequence: CASSLASLAGGSLNYEQYF. CDR3 bases: TGTGCCAGCAGCTTAGCTAGCCTAGCGGGAGGGTCCCTAAACTACGAGCAGTACTTC.

Remarks on this clone: Other nucleotide sequences in the sample specify the same CDR3. This chain connects TRBV20-1 to TRBJ2-7, with D perhaps matching TRBD2 (5 bases). Germline V gene sequence: CDR1 DFQATT, CDR2 SNEGSKA (reference sequence). The V and J ends lost 3 bases and 4 bases respectively, with 7 bases between them. The CDR3 has 11 amino acids. CDR3 DNA: TGCAGTGCTAGGAGAGGGTACGAGCAGTACTTC. Translation gives CSARRGYEQYF.

The chain has TRBV5-1 and TRBJ1-1, with TRBD1 identical over 8 bases. The CDR3 sequence is 17 residues long. From germline, CDR1 is SGHRS and CDR2 YFSETQ. The ends lost 4 bases at V and 1 base at J; junction bases unmatched: 12. The CDR3 here is CASSPDRGRTSNTEAFF. In DNA form, the CDR3 reads TGCGCCAGCAGCCCTGACAGGGGCCGTACATCGAACACTGAAGCTTTCTTT.

The genes are TRBV29-1 and TRBJ2-5, with 10 bases identical to TRBD2. Trimming cost V 4 bases and J 5 bases; bases outside gene matches: 7. Germline V gene data show CDR1 as SQVTM and CDR2 as ANQGSEA. The CDR3 contains 14 residues. The CDR3 DNA follows: TGCAGCGTTGCCAAAGCGGGGGGGCGTGAGACCCAGTACTTC. This gives the protein CSVAKAGGRETQYF.

J is TRBJ2-2 and V is TRBV5-1; 16 bases align to TRBD2. Germline V gene sequence: CDR1 SGHRS, CDR2 YFSETQ. The CDR3 loop spans 18 amino acids. With 4 bases clipped from V and 4 bases from J, the junction kept 7 bases outside the gene matches. The CDR3 here is CASSRGLAGGPSTGELFF. In nucleotides, the CDR3 is TGCGCCAGCAGCCGGGGACTAGCGGGAGGGCCTAGCACCGGGGAGCTGTTTTTT.

This chain uses TRBV28 with TRBJ2-7, with 8 bases fitting TRBD2. V was pared by 9 bases and J by 7 bases, with 14 bases of the junction left unmatched. CDR1 MDHEN and CDR2 SYDVKM come from the germline V gene. The CDR3 spans 14 residues. The CDR3 sequence is CASFSPREGLEQYF. The CDR3 DNA reads TGTGCCAGTTTCTCTCCACGGGAGGGCCTAGAGCAGTACTTC.

The chain combines TRBV7-2 with TRBJ1-1; 7 positions agree with TRBD1. CDR3 size: 15 residues. Germline CDR1 SGHTA, CDR2 FQGNSA. The junction had 6 bases not matched to a gene; V was cut back by 5 bases and J by 0 bases. CDR3 region: CASSLGQAMNTEAFF. DNA for the CDR3: TGTGCCAGCAGCCTTGGACAGGCGATGAACACTGAAGCTTTCTTT. Based on the CDR3 plus reference TRBV7-2 and TRBJ1-1, the full variable domain is GAGVSQSPSNKVTEKGKDVELRCDPISGHTALYWYRQSLGQGLEFLIYFQGNSAPDKSGLPSDRFSAERTGGSVSTLTIQRTQQEDSAVYLCASSLGQAMNTEAFFGQGTRLTVV.

The genes are TRBV2 and TRBJ2-7; D might be TRBD1 (5 bases). Germline CDR1 is SNHLY and CDR2 is FYNNEI. The CDR3 has 11 amino acids. Trimming took off 5 bases at V and 6 bases at J, with 8 bases between the two ends. CDR3 bases: TGTGCCAGCAGTTCCAGGGTCGAGCAGTACTTC. Its translation is CASSSRVEQYF.

The chain uses TRBV10-3 and TRBJ2-3; 8 bases line up with TRBD1. J lost 3 bases, V lost 5 bases, and 7 bases had no gene match. Germline V gene sequence: CDR1 ENHRY, CDR2 SYGVKD. The CDR3 extends over 15 amino acids. The CDR3 protein is CAISKQGVGTDTQYF. CDR3 coding DNA: TGTGCCATCAGTAAACAGGGGGTTGGTACAGATACGCAGTATTTT.

This chain joins TRBV9 and TRBJ2-2; TRBD2 agrees at 9 bases. The trim removed 1 base at V and 6 bases at J, leaving 7 bases unmatched. This CDR3 comprises 16 residues. The germline CDR1 and CDR2 sequences are SGDLS and YYNGEE. The CDR3 sequence is CASSVQAGGGSGELFF. The DNA for the CDR3 is TGTGCCAGCAGCGTACAAGCGGGGGGCGGGTCCGGGGAGCTGTTTTTT.

This sequence joins TRBV9 and TRBJ1-3, with 9 bases that match TRBD1. J was trimmed by 4 bases and V by 4 bases; bases with no gene match: 18. The CDR3 extends over 19 amino acids. Germline V gene lookup returns CDR1 SGDLS and CDR2 YYNGEE. The CDR3 nucleotides are TGTGCCAGCAGCTCGGACAGGGGAGGCGAGGGTGTCTGGGGAAACACCATATATTTT. Translation: CASSSDRGGEGVWGNTIYF. The full variable domain, completed using reference TRBV9 and TRBJ1-3, is DSGVTQTPKHLITATGQRVTLRCSPRSGDLSVYWYQQSLDQGLQFLIQYYNGEERAKGNILERFSAQQFPDLHSELNLSSLELGDSALYFCASSSDRGGEGVWGNTIYFGEGSWLTVV.

The chain uses TRBV6-1 and TRBJ2-7; 7 bases agree with TRBD2. This CDR3 contains 14 residues. Germline trimming cut 8 bases from V and 5 bases from J; bases unmatched to any gene: 12. The V gene's germline CDR1 is MNHNS and CDR2 SASEGT. The CDR3 sequence is CASFGEGFGDEQYF. CDR3 nucleotides: TGTGCCAGCTTTGGGGAGGGCTTCGGGGACGAGCAGTACTTC.

The chain is built from TRBV19 and TRBJ2-1; 9 bases match TRBD2. The CDR3 loop spans 16 amino acids. Germline V gene data show CDR1 as LNHDA and CDR2 as SQIVND (reference sequence). V lost 3 bases and J lost 6; bases outside the gene matches: 9. This CDR3 is CASSIWGLAGPNEQFF. CDR3 nucleotides: TGTGCCAGTAGTATTTGGGGCCTAGCGGGGCCCAATGAGCAGTTCTTC.

V and J are TRBV11-2 and TRBJ1-1; D remains ambiguous. Germline V gives CDR1 SGHAT, CDR2 FQNNGV. V dropped 7 bases and J dropped 0 bases, with 12 bases sitting between them. The CDR3 loop spans 14 amino acids. The CDR3 reads CASKILDVNTEAFF. CDR3 in DNA: TGTGCCAGCAAGATCCTAGACGTGAACACTGAAGCTTTCTTT.